This TCR beta chain originates from a study of response to subunit inactivated influenza vaccine. Notes on this clonotype: Its antigen is still unknown.

TCRdb ran MiXCR on the RT-PCR reads and lists one entry per CDR3 protein. Of roughly 790,000 distinct CDR3 sequences in the sample, 21% are singletons; the top ten hold 10% to 13%. The CDR3 runs to 13 residues. V was trimmed by 3 bases and J by 6 bases, leaving 11 bases between them. Study-wide findings and caveats: It was suggested by the authors that few new T cells are recruited by each seasonal influenza vaccination.

The source is a man aged 50 to 59 who received an inactivated influenza vaccine. The chain joins TRBV12-3 or TRBV12-4 to TRBJ1-2, with D tentatively TRBD1 (5 bases). The material sequenced was PBMCs from blood, taken roughly 5 days after vaccination. The CDR3 DNA reads TGTGCCAGCAGTTTTCAGGGCGGCCATGGCTACACCTTC. It yields the protein CASSFQGGHGYTF.